Shown below are 20 T cell receptor beta chains from a single sample sequenced in a study of CD8 T cells in ankylosing spondylitis. One entry per CDR3 protein results from TCRdb running MiXCR on the 5' RACE reads. The data show some 220,000 distinct CDR3 sequences, 7% to 10% seen once. Sequenced input: blood, either unsorted or a sorted T cell fraction (not recorded which). The origin of the receptors is a female donor with ankylosing spondylitis or in good health (not recorded which).

This clonotype was detected many times. Here the CDR3 DNA reads TGCGCCAGCAGCCCCGGGGAGCGCAATCAGCCCCAGCATTTT. This sequence encodes CASSPGERNQPQHF. The genes are TRBV5-1 and TRBJ1-5; unclear D gene. CDR3 length equals 14 residues. The ends were cut back, 4 bases at V and 2 bases at J, with 10 bases in the middle. Per germline, CDR1 SGHRS and CDR2 YFSETQ.

This clonotype was detected ten times or more. The chain uses TRBV20-1 and TRBJ2-1; 11 nucleotides match TRBD2. The germline V gene has CDR1 DFQATT and CDR2 SNEGSKA (reference sequence). This CDR3 region has 18 residues. Unmatched junction bases numbered 11, after V lost 4 bases and J lost 0 bases. CDR3 bases: TGCAGTGCTATCCGACTAGCGGGAAACGCGATCTCCTACAATGAGCAGTTCTTC. Protein product: CSAIRLAGNAISYNEQFF.

On this clonotype itself: Germline and junction disagree at one end, which may indicate a read error. V is TRBV27 and J is TRBJ2-1, with TRBD2 as a possible D gene (6 bases). The germline gives CDR1 MNHEY, CDR2 SMNVEV (reference sequence). CDR3 size: 12 residues. The CDR3 region has the DNA TGTGCCAGCATGGCGGGATACAATGAGCAGTTGTTC. Translation: CASMAGYNEQLF.

The sample holds many counts of this clonotype. V gene TRBV3-1 combines with J gene TRBJ2-7; unclear D gene. Germline V gene sequence: CDR1 LGHDT, CDR2 YNNKEL (reference sequence). The CDR3 has 15 amino acids. Trimming stripped 1 base from V and 4 bases from J, with 14 bases between. The CDR3 DNA is TGTGCCAGCAGCCAAGCCCGCGACTGGATATACGAGCAGTACTTC. It translates to CASSQARDWIYEQYF.

This clonotype was picked up many times. The chain couples TRBV24-1 to TRBJ2-7, with 7 positions matching TRBD1. The germline CDR1 and CDR2 sequences are KGHDR and SFDVKD. The CDR3 length is 16 residues. Germline trimming cut 4 bases from V and 6 bases from J; bases unmatched to any gene: 14. This CDR3 reads CATSDSSGGPQREQYF. The CDR3 DNA follows: TGTGCCACCAGTGACTCCTCAGGGGGTCCCCAACGCGAGCAGTACTTC.

This clonotype was counted at least ten times. The chain carries TRBV20-1 and TRBJ1-1, with no clear D. CDR1 is DFQATT, CDR2 SNEGSKA, per germline (reference sequence). V lost 6 bases and J lost 1, with 6 bases in between. The CDR3 has 11 amino acids. The CDR3 DNA is TGCAGTGCGGTACAGAACACTGAAGCTTTCTTT. This sequence encodes CSAVQNTEAFF.

This clonotype was observed at least ten times. The chain carries TRBV20-1 and TRBJ2-7; TRBD2 might be the D (6 bases). This CDR3 has 14 amino acids. CDR1 and CDR2 (germline): DFQATT, SNEGSKA (reference sequence). V lost 1 base, J lost 2 bases, and 12 bases lay in between. CDR3 nucleotides: TGCAGTGCTAGAGGCGCAGGGAGGACCTACGAGCAGTACTTC. It is translated as CSARGAGRTYEQYF.

This clonotype was picked up many times. The V gene is TRBV3-1, the J gene TRBJ2-5; D may be TRBD2 (6 bases). Germline values: CDR1 LGHDT, CDR2 YNNKEL (reference sequence). The V and J ends lost 10 bases and 0 bases respectively, with 15 bases between them. The CDR3 extends over 14 amino acids. CDR3 sequence (DNA): TGTGCCACCAAGGCCGGGACTTACCAAGAGACCCAGTACTTC. Amino acid sequence: CATKAGTYQETQYF.

This clonotype was seen at least ten times. This likely comes from a read error, as the CDR3 has no conserved phenylalanine or tryptophan at its end. Because the CDR3's place on the DNA is in doubt, the DNA is left out and the CDR3 is given as listed by TCRdb. The chain joins TRBV6-2 or TRBV6-3 to TRBJ1-2. The CDR3 spans 8 amino acids, including both terminal residues. Germline loops: CDR1 MNHEY, CDR2 SVGEGT. CDR3 residues: CASSYNDG.

This clonotype was recorded many times. V gene TRBV3-1 combines with J gene TRBJ2-7, with 8 positions matching TRBD2. V was pared by 5 bases and J by 7 bases, with 10 bases of the junction left unmatched. Germline CDR1 LGHDT, CDR2 YNNKEL (reference sequence). This CDR3 is 14 amino acids long. CDR3 loop: CASSFAAGDGEQYF. CDR3 bases: TGTGCCAGCAGCTTTGCAGCGGGAGATGGGGAGCAGTACTTC.

This clonotype was found many times. The chain is built from TRBV18 and TRBJ2-1; D is unresolved. The CDR3 is 13 amino acids. Germline CDR1 reads KGHSH; CDR2 reads LQKENI. Trimming removed 6 bases from V and 7 bases from J, with 13 bases in between. CDR3 residues: CASSTDAGNEQFF. Written as DNA, the CDR3 is TGTGCCAGCTCCACCGACGCCGGGAATGAGCAGTTCTTC.

In its sample, this clonotype was seen many times. The genes are TRBV20-1 and TRBJ2-7; 11 bases agree with TRBD2. Germline CDR1 DFQATT, CDR2 SNEGSKA (reference sequence). The CDR3 covers 16 residues. The V segment lost 3 bases and the J segment 4 bases; nucleotides outside the gene matches: 11. This CDR3 is CSASPFTSGRGYEQYF. Written as DNA, the CDR3 is TGCAGTGCTAGCCCTTTCACTAGCGGGAGAGGTTACGAGCAGTACTTC.

This clonotype was detected many times. This chain connects TRBV20-1 to TRBJ2-7; D is ambiguous. V was pared by 3 bases and J by 5 bases, with 17 bases between. CDR1 is DFQATT, CDR2 SNEGSKA, per germline (reference sequence). The CDR3 spans 14 residues. CDR3 protein: CSASFGPLTHEQYF. The CDR3 DNA follows: TGCAGTGCTAGTTTCGGACCCCTCACCCACGAGCAGTACTTC.

This clonotype appeared many times. The chain couples TRBV12-3 or TRBV12-4 to TRBJ2-7; D is unresolved. This CDR3 contains 12 residues. Deletions cut 6 bases from V and 7 bases from J, with 13 bases between. The CDR3 region has the DNA TGTGCCAGCAGCCTGACCGCTACGGAGCAGTACTTC. The encoded protein is CASSLTATEQYF.

Notes on this clonotype: Just one base apart from a much larger clone, this may be a read error. The chain uses TRBV20-1 and TRBJ2-7; D is perhaps TRBD2 (6 bases). With 1 base removed from V and 0 bases from J, the gap between germline ends came to 13 bases. Germline V CDR1 and CDR2: DFQATT, SNEGSKA (reference sequence). The CDR3 consists of 15 residues. The CDR3 bases are TGCAGTGCTAGAGGGCTAGCGCAGAGCTCCTACGAGCAGTACTTC. Translated: CSARGLAQSSYEQYF.

At least ten counts were recorded for this clonotype. The rearrangement links TRBV7-9 to TRBJ1-5; a possible D gene is TRBD1 (6 bases). The germline V and J ends were trimmed by 5 bases and 7 bases, with 12 bases remaining between them. CDR3 length equals 13 residues. Germline CDR1 SEHNR, CDR2 FQNEAQ (reference sequence). CDR3 residues: CASSLTGPQPQHF. The CDR3 region has the DNA TGTGCCAGCAGCCTAACAGGGCCCCAGCCCCAGCATTTT.

This clonotype showed up just a few times. V and J are TRBV7-2 and TRBJ2-5; D is ambiguous. V lost 3 bases to trimming and J lost 1 base, with 9 bases between them. Germline assignment: CDR1 SGHTA and CDR2 FQGNSA. This CDR3 has 14 residues. CDR3 DNA: TGTGCCAGCAGCTTCAGGTCCCCCCAAGAGACCCAGTACTTC. Its protein is CASSFRSPQETQYF.

This chain links TRBV7-2 with TRBJ1-2, with D uncertain. CDR3 size: 13 residues. Germline CDR1 reads SGHTA; CDR2 reads FQGNSA. The V gene lost 3 bases and the J gene lost 5 bases, with 10 bases spanning the gap. The CDR3 reads CASSLGSLYGYTF. CDR3 sequence (DNA): TGTGCCAGCAGCTTGGGGTCCCTATATGGCTACACCTTC.

This clonotype was observed many times. The J gene is TRBJ2-3, the V gene TRBV24-1; D is unclear. CDR3 size: 12 residues. The germline V and J ends were trimmed by 7 bases and 2 bases, with 6 bases remaining between them. Per the germline V gene, CDR1 is KGHDR and CDR2 is SFDVKD. CDR3 sequence reads: CATSSDTDTQYF. The CDR3 region has the DNA TGTGCCACCAGCAGCGACACAGATACGCAGTATTTT.

This clonotype was detected only a few times. The chain employs TRBV5-4 and TRBJ2-1; 9 positions match TRBD2. The germline V gene has CDR1 SGHNT and CDR2 YYREEE (reference sequence). This CDR3 has 16 residues. J gave up 4 bases and V 1 base, and 6 bases lay outside the gene matches. The chain's CDR3 is CASSLRASGTYNEQFF. Written as DNA, the CDR3 is TGTGCCAGCAGCTTGAGGGCTAGCGGGACATACAATGAGCAGTTCTTC. Full variable domain (outside the CDR3, taken from reference TRBV5-4 and TRBJ2-1): ETGVTQSPTHLIKTRGQQVTLRCSSQSGHNTVSWYQQALGQGPQFIFQYYREEENGRGNFPPRFSGLQFPNYSSELNVNALELDDSALYLCASSLRASGTYNEQFFGPGTRLTVL.